This passage covers 8 T cell receptor beta chains from one sample sequenced in a study of blood T cell repertoires in COVID-19. Sequencing used immunoSEQ multiplex PCR; TCRdb keeps in-frame clones, though not all of them. There are over 200,000 clones in the sample; just over 85% occur only once, and 1.5% lies in the top ten. Material: peripheral blood. These receptors all come from a man younger than 35 with active or convalescent COVID-19.

V and J are TRBV28 and TRBJ1-5; possible D gene TRBD1, 5 bases. Germline CDR1 reads MDHEN; CDR2 reads SYDVKM. The CDR3 runs 12 residues. Trimming removed 6 bases from V and 6 bases from J, with 9 bases in between. For the CDR3, the DNA is TGTGCCAGCAGCCGGGACTTTCAGCCCCAGCATTTT. It translates to CASSRDFQPQHF.

The CDR3 coding sequence is TGTGCCAGCAGCTCCCCCTTCGGGGGACAGGTAGAATTGCAGGAGACCCAGTACTTC. Its protein product is CASSSPFGGQVELQETQYF. V usage is TRBV5-4 and J usage is TRBJ2-5; 8 nucleotides match TRBD1. V trimming: 3 bases; J trimming: 5 bases; junction bases outside the gene matches: 21. The CDR3 covers 19 residues. Germline V gene lookup returns CDR1 SGHNT and CDR2 YYREEE (reference sequence).

This chain joins TRBV4-1 and TRBJ2-1; D perhaps matches TRBD2 (5 bases). Germline V gene data show CDR1 as MGHRA and CDR2 as YSYEKL. V dropped 4 bases and J dropped 9 bases, with 16 bases sitting between them. The CDR3 spans 14 residues. The CDR3 sequence is CASSPMGSTGEQFF. In DNA form, the CDR3 reads TGCGCCAGCAGCCCAATGGGGAGCACGGGTGAGCAGTTCTTC.

V gene TRBV10-3 combines with J gene TRBJ2-7, with 8 bases that match TRBD1. The ends lost 11 bases at V and 7 bases at J; junction bases unmatched: 16. The CDR3 is 14 amino acids. Germline-derived CDR1 and CDR2 are ENHRY and SYGVKD. CDR3 sequence: CASHPGQGAREQYF. The CDR3 DNA sequence: TGTGCCTCGCATCCCGGTCAGGGGGCGAGGGAGCAGTACTTC.

The rearrangement links TRBV29-1 to TRBJ2-7; TRBD1 aligns across 8 bases. The V and J ends lost 5 bases and 2 bases, in that order; junction bases with no gene match: 11. The CDR3 sequence is 15 residues long. Germline loops: CDR1 SQVTM, CDR2 ANQGSEA. The CDR3 reads CSVSERDRNPYEQYF. CDR3 bases: TGCAGCGTTTCGGAACGGGACAGGAATCCCTACGAGCAGTACTTC.

The chain recombines TRBV7-2 with TRBJ1-1, with D tentatively TRBD1 (5 bases). The germline V gene has CDR1 SGHTA and CDR2 FQGNSA. CDR3 length: 17 residues. V lost 6 bases and J lost 8, with 28 bases in between. CDR3 sequence reads: CASSLSVLWGEKEEAFF. The CDR3 DNA sequence: TGTGCCAGCAGTTTATCCGTACTTTGGGGGGAAAAGGAGGAAGCTTTCTTT. The full variable domain, its missing parts supplied by reference TRBV7-2 and TRBJ1-1, is GAGVSQSPSNKVTEKGKDVELRCDPISGHTALYWYRQSLGQGLEFLIYFQGNSAPDKSGLPSDRFSAERTGGSVSTLTIQRTQQEDSAVYLCASSLSVLWGEKEEAFFGQGTRLTVV.

In its sample, this clone was seen once. This same CDR3 is encoded by further DNA sequences in the sample. This chain links TRBV2 with TRBJ1-1; D gene ambiguous. Trimming took off 5 bases at V and 3 bases at J, with 7 bases between the two ends. Germline values: CDR1 SNHLY, CDR2 FYNNEI. This CDR3 spans 12 amino acids. The CDR3 reads CASSIRDTEAFF. The CDR3 DNA follows: TGTGCCAGCAGTATCCGGGACACTGAAGCTTTCTTT.

V and J are TRBV18 and TRBJ2-3, with unresolved D. The CDR3 runs to 12 residues. V lost 5 bases, J lost 14 bases, and 17 bases lay in between. CDR1 is KGHSH and CDR2 is LQKENI in the germline V gene. The CDR3 DNA reads TGTGCCAGCTCATCCCCGCCCTCACCGGGGTATTTT. Protein: CASSSPPSPGYF.